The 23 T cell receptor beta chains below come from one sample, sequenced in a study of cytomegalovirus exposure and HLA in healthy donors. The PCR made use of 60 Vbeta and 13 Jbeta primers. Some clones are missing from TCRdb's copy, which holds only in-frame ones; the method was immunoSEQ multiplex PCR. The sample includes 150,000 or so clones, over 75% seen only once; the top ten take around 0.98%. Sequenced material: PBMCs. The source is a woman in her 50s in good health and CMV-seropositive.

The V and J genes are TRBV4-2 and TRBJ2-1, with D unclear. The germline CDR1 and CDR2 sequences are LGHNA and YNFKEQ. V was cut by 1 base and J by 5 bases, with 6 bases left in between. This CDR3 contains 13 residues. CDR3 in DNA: TGTGCCAGCAGCCAAGCGACTCACAATGAGCAGTTCTTC. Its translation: CASSQATHNEQFF.

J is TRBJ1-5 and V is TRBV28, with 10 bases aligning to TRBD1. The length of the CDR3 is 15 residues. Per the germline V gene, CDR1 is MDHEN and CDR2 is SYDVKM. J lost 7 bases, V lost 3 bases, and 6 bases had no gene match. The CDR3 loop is CASSFGTGVRQPQHF. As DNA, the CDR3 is TGTGCCAGCAGTTTTGGGACAGGGGTGCGGCAGCCCCAGCATTTT.

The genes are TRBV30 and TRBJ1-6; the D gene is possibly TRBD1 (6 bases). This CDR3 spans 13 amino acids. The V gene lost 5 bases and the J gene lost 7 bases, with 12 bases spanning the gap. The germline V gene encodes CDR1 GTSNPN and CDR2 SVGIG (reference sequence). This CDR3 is CAWAQGGNSPLHF. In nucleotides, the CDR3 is TGTGCCTGGGCACAGGGAGGGAATTCACCCCTCCACTTT.

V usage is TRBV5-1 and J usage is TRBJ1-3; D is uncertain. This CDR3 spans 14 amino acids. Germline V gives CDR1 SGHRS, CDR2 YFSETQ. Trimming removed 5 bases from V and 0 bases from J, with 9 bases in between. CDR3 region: CASRLSSSGNTIYF. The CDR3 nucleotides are TGCGCCAGCAGATTGTCCAGCTCTGGAAACACCATATATTTT.

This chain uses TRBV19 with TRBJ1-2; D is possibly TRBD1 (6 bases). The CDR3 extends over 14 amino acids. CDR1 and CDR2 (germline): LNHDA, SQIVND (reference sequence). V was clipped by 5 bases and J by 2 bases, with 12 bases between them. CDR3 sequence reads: CASSPGVANYGYTF. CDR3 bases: TGTGCCAGTAGTCCAGGGGTTGCGAACTATGGCTACACCTTC.

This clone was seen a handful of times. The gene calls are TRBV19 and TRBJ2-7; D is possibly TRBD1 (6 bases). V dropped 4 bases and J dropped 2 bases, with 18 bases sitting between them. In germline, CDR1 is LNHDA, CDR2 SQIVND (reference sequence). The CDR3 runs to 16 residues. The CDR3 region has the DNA TGTGCCAGTAGTACCTCCCCAAGGGGACAACCCTACGAGCAGTACTTC. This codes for CASSTSPRGQPYEQYF. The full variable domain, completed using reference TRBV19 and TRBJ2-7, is DGGITQSPKYLFRKEGQNVTLSCEQNLNHDAMYWYRQDPGQGLRLIYYSQIVNDFQKGDIAEGYSVSREKKESFPLTVTSAQKNPTAFYLCASSTSPRGQPYEQYFGPGTRLTVT.

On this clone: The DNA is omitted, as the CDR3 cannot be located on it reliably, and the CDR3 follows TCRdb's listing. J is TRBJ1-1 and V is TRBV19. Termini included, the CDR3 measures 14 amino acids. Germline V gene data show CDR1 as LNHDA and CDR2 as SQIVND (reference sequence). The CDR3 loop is CASTSGLLNTEAFF.

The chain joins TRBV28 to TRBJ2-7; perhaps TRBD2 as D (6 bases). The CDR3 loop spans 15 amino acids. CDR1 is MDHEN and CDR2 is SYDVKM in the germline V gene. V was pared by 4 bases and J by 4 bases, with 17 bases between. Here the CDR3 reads CASSYKRANYYEQYF. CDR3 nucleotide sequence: TGTGCCAGCAGTTACAAGCGGGCGAACTATTACGAGCAGTACTTC.

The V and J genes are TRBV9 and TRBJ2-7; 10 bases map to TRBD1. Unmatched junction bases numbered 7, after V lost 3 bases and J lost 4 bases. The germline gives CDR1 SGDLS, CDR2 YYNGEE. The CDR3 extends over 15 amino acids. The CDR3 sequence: CASSGGQGLEYEQYF. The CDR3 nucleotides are TGTGCCAGCAGCGGGGGACAGGGGCTAGAGTACGAGCAGTACTTC.

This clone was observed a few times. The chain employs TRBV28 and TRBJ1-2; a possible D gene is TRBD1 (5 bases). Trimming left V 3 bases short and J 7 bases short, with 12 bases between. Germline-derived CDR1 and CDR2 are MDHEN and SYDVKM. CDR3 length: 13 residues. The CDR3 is CASSLGGNRGYTF. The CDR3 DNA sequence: TGTGCCAGCAGTTTGGGGGGTAATCGTGGCTACACCTTC.

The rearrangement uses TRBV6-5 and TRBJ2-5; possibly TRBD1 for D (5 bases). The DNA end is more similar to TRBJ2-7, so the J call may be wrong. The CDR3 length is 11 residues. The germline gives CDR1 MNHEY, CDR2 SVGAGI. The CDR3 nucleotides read TGTGCCAGCTTAGGGGCCTACGAGCAGTACTTC. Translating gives CASLGAYEQYF.

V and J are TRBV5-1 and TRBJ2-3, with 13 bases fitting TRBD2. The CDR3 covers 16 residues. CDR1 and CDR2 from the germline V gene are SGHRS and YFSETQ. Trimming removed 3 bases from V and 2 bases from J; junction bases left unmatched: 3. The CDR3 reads CASSSLAGGDTDTQYF. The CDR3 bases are TGCGCCAGCAGCTCACTAGCGGGAGGGGACACAGATACGCAGTATTTT.

Here the CDR3 reads CASSVGGGPNEKLFF. The CDR3 nucleotides read TGTGCCAGCAGCGTAGGGGGGGGACCTAATGAAAAACTGTTTTTT. The chain carries TRBV9 and TRBJ1-4, with TRBD1 as a possible D gene (5 bases). V was trimmed by 0 bases and J by 3 bases, leaving 9 bases between them. Looked up from germline, CDR1 is SGDLS and CDR2 is YYNGEE. The length of the CDR3 is 15 residues.

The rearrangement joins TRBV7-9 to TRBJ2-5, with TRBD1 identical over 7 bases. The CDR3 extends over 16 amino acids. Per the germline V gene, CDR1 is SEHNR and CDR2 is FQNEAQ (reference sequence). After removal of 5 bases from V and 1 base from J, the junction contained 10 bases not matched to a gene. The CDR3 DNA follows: TGTGCCAGCAGCCCACGACAGGGTTTACGCCAAGAGACCCAGTACTTC. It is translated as CASSPRQGLRQETQYF.

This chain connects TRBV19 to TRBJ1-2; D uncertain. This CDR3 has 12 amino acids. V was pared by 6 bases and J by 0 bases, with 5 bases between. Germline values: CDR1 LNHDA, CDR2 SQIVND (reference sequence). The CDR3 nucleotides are TGTGCCAGTAGAACAGCTAACTATGGCTACACCTTC. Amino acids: CASRTANYGYTF. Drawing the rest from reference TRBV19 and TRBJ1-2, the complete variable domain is DGGITQSPKYLFRKEGQNVTLSCEQNLNHDAMYWYRQDPGQGLRLIYYSQIVNDFQKGDIAEGYSVSREKKESFPLTVTSAQKNPTAFYLCASRTANYGYTFGSGTRLTVV.

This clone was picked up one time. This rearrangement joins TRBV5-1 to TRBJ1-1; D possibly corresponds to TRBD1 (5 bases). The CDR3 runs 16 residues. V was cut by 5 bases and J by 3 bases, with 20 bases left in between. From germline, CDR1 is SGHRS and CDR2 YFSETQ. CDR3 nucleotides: TGCGCCAGCAGTCCCGGGCCCCAGGGCTGGGACACTGAAGCTTTCTTT. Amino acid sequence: CASSPGPQGWDTEAFF.

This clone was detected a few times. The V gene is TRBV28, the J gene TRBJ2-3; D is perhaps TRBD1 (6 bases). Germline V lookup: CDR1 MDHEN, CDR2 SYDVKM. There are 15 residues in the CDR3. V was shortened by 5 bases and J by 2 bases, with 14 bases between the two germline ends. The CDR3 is CASSELGHITDTQYF. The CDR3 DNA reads TGTGCCAGCAGTGAGTTGGGACATATCACAGATACGCAGTATTTT.

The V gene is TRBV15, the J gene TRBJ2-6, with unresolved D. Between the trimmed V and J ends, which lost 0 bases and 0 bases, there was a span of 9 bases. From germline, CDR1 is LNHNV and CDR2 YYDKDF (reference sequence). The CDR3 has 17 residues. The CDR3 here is CATSRDPAYSGANVLTF. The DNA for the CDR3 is TGTGCCACCAGCAGAGATCCAGCGTACTCTGGGGCCAACGTCCTGACTTTC.

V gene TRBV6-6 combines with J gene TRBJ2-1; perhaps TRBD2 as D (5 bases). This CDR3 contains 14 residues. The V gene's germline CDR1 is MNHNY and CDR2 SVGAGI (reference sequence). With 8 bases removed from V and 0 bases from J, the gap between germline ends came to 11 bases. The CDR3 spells CASGLTNSYNEQFF. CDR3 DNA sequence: TGTGCCAGCGGACTCACGAACTCCTACAATGAGCAGTTCTTC.

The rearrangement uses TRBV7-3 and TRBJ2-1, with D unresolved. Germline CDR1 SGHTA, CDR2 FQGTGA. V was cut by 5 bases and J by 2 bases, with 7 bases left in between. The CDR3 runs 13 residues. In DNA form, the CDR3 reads TGTGCCAGCAGCCCCGAGCCCTACAATGAGCAGTTCTTC. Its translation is CASSPEPYNEQFF.

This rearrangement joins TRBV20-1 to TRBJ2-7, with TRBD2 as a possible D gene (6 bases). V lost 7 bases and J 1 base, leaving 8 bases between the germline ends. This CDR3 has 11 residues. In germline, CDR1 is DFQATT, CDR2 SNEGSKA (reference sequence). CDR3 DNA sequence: TGCAGTGGGGGGGAATCCTACGAGCAGTACTTC. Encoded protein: CSGGESYEQYF.

The CDR3 here is CASSSLPGQGSYTF. The CDR3 DNA reads as TGTGCCAGCAGTTCCCTTCCGGGACAGGGAAGCTACACCTTC. V is TRBV2 and J is TRBJ1-2; 9 nucleotides align to TRBD1. V was pared by 5 bases and J by 9 bases, with 10 bases of the junction left unmatched. Germline V lookup: CDR1 SNHLY, CDR2 FYNNEI. CDR3 length equals 14 residues.

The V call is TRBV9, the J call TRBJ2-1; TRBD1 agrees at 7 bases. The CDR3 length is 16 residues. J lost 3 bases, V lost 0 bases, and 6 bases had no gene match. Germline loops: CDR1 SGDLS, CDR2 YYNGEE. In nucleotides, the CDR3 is TGTGCCAGCAGCGTAGAGGGACAGAGTCACTACAATGAGCAGTTCTTC. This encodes CASSVEGQSHYNEQFF.